This TCR beta chain was captured in a study of post-analysis software for immune sequencing data. With respect to this clonotype: Its antigen is currently unknown.

Unique molecular identifiers were carried by the TCR beta cDNA libraries. TCRdb called the PCR reads again in MiXCR, with one record for every CDR3 protein. The sample records roughly 580,000 distinct CDR3 sequences, around 47% being singletons. Germline CDR1 SQVTM, CDR2 ANQGSEA. This CDR3 is 12 amino acids long. Unmatched junction bases numbered 3, after V lost 1 base and J lost 6 bases. General study findings and limits: Samples from one preparation batch, clustered by F measure, grouped strongly together. TRBV segments more frequent in patients than in controls numbered five and included TRBV5-6, TRBV5-1 and TRBV20-1.

The TCR was taken from a girl under 18 with multiple sclerosis. Sequenced material: blood. The rearrangement uses TRBV29-1 and TRBJ2-7, with TRBD1 matching over 7 bases. The CDR3, as DNA: TGCAGCGTTGAAGTAACAGGGGTCGAGCAGTACTTC. Encoded protein: CSVEVTGVEQYF.